Listed below are T cell receptor beta chains from one sample, sequenced in a study of blood T cell repertoires in COVID-19. Here immunoSEQ multiplex PCR was the method, and the copy in TCRdb shows in-frame clones only, minus some. The profile covers under 300,000 clones, with 80% to 90% appearing a single time and roughly a tenth taken by the ten largest. Input material: peripheral blood. These receptors all stem from a woman aged 50 to 60 who had recovered from COVID-19. Both conserved end residues are part of each CDR3. D genes are given only for firm matches. Size is stated for part of the rows, as once, few or many counts, or as a class when the clone is expanded.

clone size	D gene	J gene	V gene	CDR3 protein	CDR3 DNA
NA	NA	TRBJ2-1	TRBV5-1	CASSLGQVDNEQFF	TGCGCCAGCAGCTTGGGGCAGGTGGACAATGAGCAGTTCTTC
once	NA	TRBJ2-3	TRBV29-1	CSVEGTTDTQYF	TGCAGCGTTGAGGGGACTACAGATACGCAGTATTTT
NA	NA	TRBJ2-3	TRBV21-1	CASSARQETSTDTQYF	TGTGCCAGCAGCGCGAGACAGGAGACTAGCACAGATACGCAGTATTTT
NA	TRBD1	TRBJ1-2	TRBV6-5	CASSYSGTGPYYGYTF	TGTGCCAGCAGTTACTCGGGGACAGGGCCATACTATGGCTACACCTTC
once	NA	TRBJ2-5	TRBV4-1	CASSQDPRLGEETQYF	TGCGCCAGCAGCCAAGATCCCCGCCTAGGAGAAGAGACCCAGTACTTC
NA	NA	TRBJ2-7	TRBV3-1/TRBV3-2	CASSEKYGQYF	TGTGCCAGCAGCGAAAAATACGGGCAGTACTTC
NA	NA	TRBJ1-1	TRBV6-5	CASSSNRDTEAFF	TGTGCCAGCAGTTCCAACCGGGACACTGAAGCTTTCTTT
NA	NA	TRBJ2-7	TRBV28	CASSLRGLYEQYF	TGTGCCAGCAGTTTGCGGGGACTCTACGAGCAGTACTTC
NA	NA	TRBJ2-3	TRBV28	CASSFPDNLRHTQYF	TGTGCCAGCAGTTTTCCAGACAACCTCCGCCATACGCAGTATTTT
NA	TRBD1	TRBJ1-5	TRBV5-5	CASSLVSTGGGQPQHF	TGTGCCAGCAGCTTGGTGTCAACAGGGGGAGGCCAGCCCCAGCATTTT
NA	NA	TRBJ1-2	TRBV7-8	CASSSTPGVYGYTF	TGTGCCAGCAGCTCAACGCCAGGGGTCTATGGCTACACCTTC
NA	NA	TRBJ1-2	TRBV25-1	CASSESGGANGYTF	TGTGCCAGCAGTGAATCAGGTGGGGCGAATGGCTACACCTTC
NA	TRBD2	TRBJ2-1	TRBV9	CASSVGLMTGTSGGSSYNEQFF	TGTGCCAGCAGCGTAGGCCTTATGACCGGGACTAGCGGGGGGAGCTCCTACAATGAGCAGTTCTTC
NA	TRBD1	TRBJ2-5	TRBV7-2	CASSLAVTGGYETQYF	TGTGCCAGCAGCTTAGCCGTAACAGGGGGCTACGAGACCCAGTACTTC
few	TRBD1	TRBJ2-4	TRBV2	CASTLNRGKNIQYF	TGTGCCAGCACCTTGAACAGGGGCAAAAACATTCAGTACTTC
many	TRBD2	TRBJ2-3	TRBV28	CASSFSGSRDTQYF	TGTGCCAGCAGTTTTAGCGGGAGCCGAGATACGCAGTATTTT
NA	TRBD1	TRBJ1-1	TRBV5-3	CARSLTGGPSEAFF	TGTGCCAGAAGCTTGACAGGGGGGCCTAGTGAAGCTTTCTTT
NA	TRBD1	TRBJ2-7	TRBV27	CASSPPGQISYEQYF	TGTGCCAGCAGTCCTCCGGGACAGATCTCCTACGAGCAGTACTTC
NA	TRBD2	TRBJ2-5	TRBV3-1/TRBV3-2	CASSQVGGQETQYF	TGTGCCAGCAGCCAAGTCGGGGGGCAAGAGACCCAGTACTTC
NA	NA	TRBJ2-1	TRBV3-1/TRBV3-2	CASSFLEGEQFF	TGTGCCAGCAGCTTCCTAGAAGGTGAGCAGTTCTTC
many	TRBD1	TRBJ1-2	TRBV28	CASSLPDRGRGGYTF	TGTGCCAGCAGCCTTCCCGACAGGGGGCGCGGTGGCTACACCTTC
NA	TRBD1	TRBJ2-6	TRBV27	CASSLTDREFFSGANVLTF	TGTGCCAGCAGTTTAACGGACAGGGAATTTTTCTCTGGGGCCAACGTCCTGACTTTC
NA	NA	TRBJ1-6	TRBV21-1	CASSKRGGTAKYNSPLHF	TGTGCCAGCAGCAAAAGAGGGGGGACAGCCAAATATAATTCACCCCTCCACTTT
NA	NA	TRBJ1-4	TRBV5-6	CASSLDGTGEKLFF	TGTGCCAGCAGCTTGGATGGCACGGGTGAAAAACTGTTTTTT
NA	NA	TRBJ2-2	TRBV11-2	CASSSRTGELFF	TGTGCCAGCAGCTCCCGTACCGGGGAGCTGTTTTTT
NA	NA	TRBJ1-1	TRBV9	CASSVATYLNTEAFF	TGTGCCAGCAGCGTAGCCACTTACCTGAACACTGAAGCTTTCTTT
NA	NA	TRBJ2-4	TRBV2	CASSRDIRNIQYF	TGTGCCAGCAGTCGGGACATCAGAAACATTCAGTACTTC
NA	NA	TRBJ1-1	TRBV4-1	CASSQDQVQAEAFF	TGCGCCAGCAGCCAAGATCAGGTTCAAGCTGAAGCTTTCTTT
once	NA	TRBJ2-7	TRBV28	CASSLGANGEQYF	TGTGCCAGCAGTTTGGGGGCAAATGGCGAGCAGTACTTC
NA	TRBD1	TRBJ2-7	TRBV6-5	CASSYLDRGPTYEQYF	TGTGCCAGCAGTTACCTTGACAGGGGCCCGACCTACGAGCAGTACTTC
NA	NA	TRBJ1-6	TRBV7-2	CASSLSGGLDSPLHF	TGTGCCAGCAGCTTATCGGGGGGTTTGGATTCACCCCTCCACTTT
few	TRBD1	TRBJ2-2	TRBV11-2	CASSPGGTGPTTTGELFF	TGTGCCAGCAGCCCAGGGGGGACAGGGCCTACTACTACCGGGGAGCTGTTTTTT
NA	NA	TRBJ1-1	TRBV2	CASRGEGRYTEAFF	TGTGCCAGCAGAGGGGAGGGTAGATACACTGAAGCTTTCTTT
NA	TRBD1	TRBJ2-7	TRBV4-3	CASSQGGQGGYEQYF	TGCGCCAGCAGCCAAGGAGGACAGGGCGGATACGAGCAGTACTTC
NA	TRBD2	TRBJ2-3	TRBV2	CASSDLAGVRDTQYF	TGTGCCAGCAGTGACCTAGCGGGAGTCAGAGATACGCAGTATTTT
NA	NA	TRBJ1-1	TRBV29-1	CSVGEQNTEAFF	TGCAGCGTTGGTGAGCAGAACACTGAAGCTTTCTTT
NA	TRBD2	TRBJ2-1	TRBV5-4	CASSVGTSGGYNEQFF	TGTGCCAGCAGCGTAGGGACTAGCGGGGGCTACAATGAGCAGTTCTTC
NA	NA	TRBJ2-7	TRBV29-1	CSVEARDYEQYF	TGCAGCGTTGAAGCCAGGGACTACGAGCAGTACTTC
NA	NA	TRBJ2-5	TRBV2	CASSEEAGRETQYF	TGTGCCAGCAGTGAAGAGGCGGGACGGGAGACCCAGTACTTC
once	NA	TRBJ1-1	TRBV7-9	CASSPFNTGNTEAFF	TGTGCCAGCAGCCCGTTCAACACAGGAAACACTGAAGCTTTCTTT